The rows below give T cell receptor beta chains drawn from one sample of a study of T cell responses to AZD1222 COVID-19 vaccine. The data were produced by immunoSEQ multiplex PCR, yet TCRdb's version contains in-frame clones alone and is incomplete. The sample contains approximately 110,000 clones, around 94% of which appear only once. The specimen was peripheral blood, collected on day 0 of AZD1222 vaccination. All receptors come from an adult in good health. CDR3s leave out the opening cysteine and the closing phenylalanine or tryptophan. Expanded clones are given a class, and other clones once, few, many or no size at all.

v_call | clone_size | cdr3_aa
TRBV30 | . | AWGSSYLSYEQY
TRBV13 | . | ASSLVGGSNYGYT
TRBV28 | . | ASRLQGVSNQPQH
TRBV2 | once | ASRGLAGAVETQY
TRBV5-1 | . | ASSLGFSSGNTIY
TRBV30 | . | AWSDQGRQPQH
TRBV3-1/TRBV3-2 | . | ASSQGGSSLATEAF
TRBV6-2/TRBV6-3 | . | ASSYSRVGTGELF
TRBV24-1 | . | ATSSGRETQY
TRBV11-3 | . | ASSQGSDEGYT
TRBV3-1/TRBV3-2 | . | ASSQASAGGGEQY
TRBV7-3 | . | ASSLMGRTGTDTQY
TRBV7-3 | . | ASSPTGGAETQY
TRBV11-2 | once | ASSRWTGTTPDVTEAF
TRBV2 | . | ASSEGARGWGYT
TRBV18 | . | ASSPGGDQPQH
TRBV29-1 | once | SVEDQETGYGYT
TRBV5-1 | . | ASSLVGREETQY
TRBV19 | once | ASSIAIGSYNEQF
TRBV20-1 | . | SARDTEAF
TRBV7-9 | . | ASSLGSHLGASTDTQY
TRBV19 | . | ASSIGRDRATGELF